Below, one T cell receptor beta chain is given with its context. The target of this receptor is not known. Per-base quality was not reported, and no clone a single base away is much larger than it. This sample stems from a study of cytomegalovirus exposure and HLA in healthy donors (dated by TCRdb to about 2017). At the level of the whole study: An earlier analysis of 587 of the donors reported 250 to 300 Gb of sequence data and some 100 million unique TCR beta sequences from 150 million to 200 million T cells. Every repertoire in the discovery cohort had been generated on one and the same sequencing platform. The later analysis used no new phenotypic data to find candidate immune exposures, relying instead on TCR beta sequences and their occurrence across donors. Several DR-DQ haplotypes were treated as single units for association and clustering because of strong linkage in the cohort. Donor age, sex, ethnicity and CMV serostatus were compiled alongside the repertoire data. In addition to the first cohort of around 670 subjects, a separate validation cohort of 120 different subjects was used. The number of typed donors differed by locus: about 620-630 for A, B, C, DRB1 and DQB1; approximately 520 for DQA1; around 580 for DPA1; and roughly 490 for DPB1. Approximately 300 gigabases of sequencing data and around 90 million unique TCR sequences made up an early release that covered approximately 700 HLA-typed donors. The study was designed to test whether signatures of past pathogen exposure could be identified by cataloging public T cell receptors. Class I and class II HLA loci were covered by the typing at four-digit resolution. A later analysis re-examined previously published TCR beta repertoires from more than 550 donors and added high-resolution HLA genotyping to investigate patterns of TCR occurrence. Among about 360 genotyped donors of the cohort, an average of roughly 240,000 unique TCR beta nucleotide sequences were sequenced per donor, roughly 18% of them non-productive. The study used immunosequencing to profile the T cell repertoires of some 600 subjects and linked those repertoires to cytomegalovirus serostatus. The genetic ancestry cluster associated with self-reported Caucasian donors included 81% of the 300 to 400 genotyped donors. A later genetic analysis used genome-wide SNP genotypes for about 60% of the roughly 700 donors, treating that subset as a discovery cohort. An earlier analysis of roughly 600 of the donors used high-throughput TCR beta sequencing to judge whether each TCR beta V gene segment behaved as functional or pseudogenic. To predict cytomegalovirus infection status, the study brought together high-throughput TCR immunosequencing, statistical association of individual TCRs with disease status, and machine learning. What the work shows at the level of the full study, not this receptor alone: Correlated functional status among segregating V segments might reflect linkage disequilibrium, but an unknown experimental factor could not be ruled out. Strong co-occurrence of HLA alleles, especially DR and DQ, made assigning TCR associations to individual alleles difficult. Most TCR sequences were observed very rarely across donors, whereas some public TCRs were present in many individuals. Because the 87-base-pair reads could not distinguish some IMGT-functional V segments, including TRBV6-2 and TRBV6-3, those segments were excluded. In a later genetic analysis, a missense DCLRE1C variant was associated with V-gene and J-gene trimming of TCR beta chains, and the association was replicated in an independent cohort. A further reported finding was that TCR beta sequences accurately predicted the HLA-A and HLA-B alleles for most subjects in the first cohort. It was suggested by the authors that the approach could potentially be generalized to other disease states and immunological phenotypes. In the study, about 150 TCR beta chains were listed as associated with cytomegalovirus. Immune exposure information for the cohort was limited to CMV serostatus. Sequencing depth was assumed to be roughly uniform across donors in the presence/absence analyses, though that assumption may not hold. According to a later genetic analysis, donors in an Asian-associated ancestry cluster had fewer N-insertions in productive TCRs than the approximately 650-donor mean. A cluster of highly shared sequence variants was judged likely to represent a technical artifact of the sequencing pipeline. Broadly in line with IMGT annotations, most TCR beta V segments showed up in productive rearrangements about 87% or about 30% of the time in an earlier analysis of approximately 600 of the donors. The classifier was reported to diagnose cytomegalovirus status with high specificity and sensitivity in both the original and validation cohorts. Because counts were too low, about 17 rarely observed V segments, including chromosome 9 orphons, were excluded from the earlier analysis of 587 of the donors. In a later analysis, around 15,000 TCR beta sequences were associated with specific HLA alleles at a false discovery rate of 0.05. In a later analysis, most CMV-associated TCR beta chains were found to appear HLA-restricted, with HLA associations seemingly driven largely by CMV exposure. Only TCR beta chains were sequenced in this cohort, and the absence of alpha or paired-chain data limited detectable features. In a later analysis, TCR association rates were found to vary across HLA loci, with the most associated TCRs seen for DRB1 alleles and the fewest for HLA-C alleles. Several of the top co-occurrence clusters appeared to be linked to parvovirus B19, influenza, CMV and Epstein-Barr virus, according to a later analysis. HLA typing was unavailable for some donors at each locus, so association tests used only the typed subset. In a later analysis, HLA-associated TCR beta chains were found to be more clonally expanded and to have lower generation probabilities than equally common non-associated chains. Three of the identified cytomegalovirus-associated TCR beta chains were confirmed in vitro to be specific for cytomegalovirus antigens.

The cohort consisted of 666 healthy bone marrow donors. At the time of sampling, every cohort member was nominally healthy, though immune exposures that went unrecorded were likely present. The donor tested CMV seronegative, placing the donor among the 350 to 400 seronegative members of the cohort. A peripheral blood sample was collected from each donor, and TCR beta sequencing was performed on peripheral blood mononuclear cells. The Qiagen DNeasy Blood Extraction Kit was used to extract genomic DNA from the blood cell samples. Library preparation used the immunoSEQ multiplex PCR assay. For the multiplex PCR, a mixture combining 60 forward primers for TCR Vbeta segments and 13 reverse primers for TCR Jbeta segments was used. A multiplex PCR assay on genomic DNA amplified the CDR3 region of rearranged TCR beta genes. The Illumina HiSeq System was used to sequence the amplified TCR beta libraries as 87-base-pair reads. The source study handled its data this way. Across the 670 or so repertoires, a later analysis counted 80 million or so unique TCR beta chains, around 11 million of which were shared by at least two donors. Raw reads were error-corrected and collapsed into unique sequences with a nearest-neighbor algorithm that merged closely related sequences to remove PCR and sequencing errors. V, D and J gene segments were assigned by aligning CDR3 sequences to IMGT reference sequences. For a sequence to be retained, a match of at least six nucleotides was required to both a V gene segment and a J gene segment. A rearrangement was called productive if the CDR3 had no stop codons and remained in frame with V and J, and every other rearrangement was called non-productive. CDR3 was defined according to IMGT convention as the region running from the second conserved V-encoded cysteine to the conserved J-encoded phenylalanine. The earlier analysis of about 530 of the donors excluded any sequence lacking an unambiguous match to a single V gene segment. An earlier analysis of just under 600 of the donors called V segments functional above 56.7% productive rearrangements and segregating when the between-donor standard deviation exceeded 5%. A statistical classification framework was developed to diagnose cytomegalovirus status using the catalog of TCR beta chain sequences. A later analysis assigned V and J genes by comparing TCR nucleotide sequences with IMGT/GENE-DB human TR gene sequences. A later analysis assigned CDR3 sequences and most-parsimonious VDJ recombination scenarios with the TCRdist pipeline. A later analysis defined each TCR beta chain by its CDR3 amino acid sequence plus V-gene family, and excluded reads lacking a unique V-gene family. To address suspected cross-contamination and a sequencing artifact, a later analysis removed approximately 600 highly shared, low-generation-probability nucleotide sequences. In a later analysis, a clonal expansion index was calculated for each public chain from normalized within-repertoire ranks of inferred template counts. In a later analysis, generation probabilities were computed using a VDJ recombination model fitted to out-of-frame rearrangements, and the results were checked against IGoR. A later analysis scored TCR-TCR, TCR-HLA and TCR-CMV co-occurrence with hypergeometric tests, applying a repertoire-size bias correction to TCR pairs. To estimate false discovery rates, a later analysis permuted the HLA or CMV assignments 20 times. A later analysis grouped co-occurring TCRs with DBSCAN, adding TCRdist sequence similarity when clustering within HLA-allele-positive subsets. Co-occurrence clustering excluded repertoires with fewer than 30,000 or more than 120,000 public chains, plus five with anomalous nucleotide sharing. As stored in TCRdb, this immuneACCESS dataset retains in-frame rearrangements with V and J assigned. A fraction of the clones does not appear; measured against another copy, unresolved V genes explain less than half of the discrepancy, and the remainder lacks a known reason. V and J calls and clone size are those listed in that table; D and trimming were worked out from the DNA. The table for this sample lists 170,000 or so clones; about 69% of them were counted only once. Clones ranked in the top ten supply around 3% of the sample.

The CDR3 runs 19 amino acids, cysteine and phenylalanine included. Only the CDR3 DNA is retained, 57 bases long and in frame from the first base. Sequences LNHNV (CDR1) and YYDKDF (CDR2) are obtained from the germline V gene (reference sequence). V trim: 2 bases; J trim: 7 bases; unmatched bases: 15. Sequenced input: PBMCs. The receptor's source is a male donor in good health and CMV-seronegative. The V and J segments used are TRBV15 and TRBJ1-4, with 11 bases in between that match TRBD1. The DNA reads TGTGCCACCAGCAGACACCGGGGGACAGGGGGGGGGAATGGTGAAAAACTGTTTTTT. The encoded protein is CATSRHRGTGGGNGEKLFF. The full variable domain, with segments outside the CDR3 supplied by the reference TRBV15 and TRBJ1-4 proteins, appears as DAMVIQNPRYQVTQFGKPVTLSCSQTLNHNVMYWYQQKSSQAPKLLFHYYDKDFNNEADTPDNFQSRRPNTSFCFLDIRSPGLGDTAMYLCATSRHRGTGGGNGEKLFFGSGTQLSVL.